The 2 T cell receptor beta chains below all came from one sample that was sequenced in a study of blood T cells in healthy people across ages. Then a second PCR, running about 6 to 12 cycles, was carried out with a sample-barcoded 5' primer and a J-beta primer mix. One entry per CDR3 protein, called by TCRdb with MiXCR from the 5' RACE reads. The profile shows around 780,000 distinct CDR3 sequences, about a quarter of them singletons. These data are also associated with another study on T cells of mothers and their children.

Sequences were obtained from blood. These receptors originate from a boy between 5 and 17 years old in good health.

V is TRBV7-9 and J is TRBJ2-5; D assignment may be TRBD1 or TRBD2 (6 bases each). V was trimmed by 3 bases and J by 5 bases, leaving 19 bases between them. Germline V gene lookup returns CDR1 SEHNR and CDR2 FQNEAQ (reference sequence). The CDR3 sequence is 16 residues long. This CDR3 reads CASSLGGSAGWETQYF. The CDR3 DNA is TGTGCCAGCAGCTTGGGGGGCTCAGCCGGATGGGAGACCCAGTACTTC. Supplemented by reference TRBV7-9 and TRBJ2-5, the full variable domain reads DTGVSQNPRHKITKRGQNVTFRCDPISEHNRLYWYRQTLGQGPEFLTYFQNEAQLEKSRLLSDRFSAERPKGSFSTLEIQRTEQGDSAMYLCASSLGGSAGWETQYFGPGTRLLVL.

This clonotype was seen many times. V is TRBV6-5 and J is TRBJ2-7, with D uncertain. The CDR3 sequence is 16 residues long. Per the germline V gene, CDR1 is MNHEY and CDR2 is SVGAGI. V was cut by 0 bases and J by 7 bases, with 19 bases left in between. Here the CDR3 reads CASSYSNSLGYGEQYF. In DNA form, the CDR3 reads TGTGCCAGCAGTTACTCGAACAGCCTCGGTTACGGGGAGCAGTACTTC.